This note documents a single T cell receptor beta chain sequence. This sample is drawn from a study of blood T cell repertoires in COVID-19. V was trimmed by 0 bases and J by 11 bases, leaving 18 bases between them. The germline gives CDR1 SGHRS, CDR2 YFSETQ. This CDR3 spans 15 amino acids. Clones were sequenced by immunoSEQ multiplex PCR, and TCRdb holds only the in-frame ones, with some missing. Of 150,000 to 200,000 clones in the sample, approximately 82% were seen once. This sequence originates from a woman older than 75 with acute or convalescent COVID-19. V is TRBV5-1 and J is TRBJ2-1; D is perhaps TRBD1 (6 bases). Sequencing was done on a sample of peripheral blood. The CDR3 DNA reads as TGCGCCAGCAGCTTGGAGCTAACCCCCAGGGGTAAGCAGTTCTTC. Amino acid sequence: CASSLELTPRGKQFF.